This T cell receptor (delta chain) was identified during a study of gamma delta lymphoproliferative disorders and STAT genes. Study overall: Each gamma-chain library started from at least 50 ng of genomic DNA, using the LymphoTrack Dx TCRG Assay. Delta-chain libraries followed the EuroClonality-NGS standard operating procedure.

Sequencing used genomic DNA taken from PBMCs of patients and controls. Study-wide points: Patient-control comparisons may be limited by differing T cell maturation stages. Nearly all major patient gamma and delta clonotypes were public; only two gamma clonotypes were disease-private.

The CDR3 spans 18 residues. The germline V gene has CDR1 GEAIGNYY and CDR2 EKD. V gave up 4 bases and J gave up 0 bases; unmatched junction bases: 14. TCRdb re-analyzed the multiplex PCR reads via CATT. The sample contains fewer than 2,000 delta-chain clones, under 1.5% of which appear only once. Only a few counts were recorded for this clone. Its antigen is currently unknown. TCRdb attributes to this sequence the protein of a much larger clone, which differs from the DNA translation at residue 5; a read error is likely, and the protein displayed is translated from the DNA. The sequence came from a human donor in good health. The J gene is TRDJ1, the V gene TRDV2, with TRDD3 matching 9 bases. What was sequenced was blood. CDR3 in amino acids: CACEDLAVGDKYTDKLIF. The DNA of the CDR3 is TGTGCCTGTGAAGATCTTGCGGTGGGGGATAAGTACACCGATAAACTCATCTTT.